These T cell receptor beta chains were read from a single sample in a study of shared clonotypes between healthy human individuals. Clones were read by immunoSEQ multiplex PCR, and TCRdb kept only the in-frame ones, dropping some. The table includes over 950,000 clones, roughly 77% detected once. The sequenced material came from memory CD4+ T cells from PBMCs. These TCRs come from a man aged 18 to 30 in good health. Some clones in this sample may be carry-over from other donors' samples. The CDR3 runs from the conserved cysteine through the conserved F or W. The D gene is left open where the match is weak. Clone size appears in some rows only: once, few, many, or a class for an expanded clone.

d_call j_call v_call clone_size cdr3_nt cdr3_aa
TRBD1 TRBJ1-6 TRBV28 - TGTGCCAGCAGTTTTGCCGGACAGGGGTATAATTCACCCCTCCACTTT CASSFAGQGYNSPLHF
- TRBJ1-1 TRBV9 - TGTGCCAGCAGCGTGTTCAGATCAAACACTGAAGCTTTCTTT CASSVFRSNTEAFF
- TRBJ1-1 TRBV11-2 - TGTGCCAGCAGCCAGGAGTGGAGAACTGAAGCTTTCTTT CASSQEWRTEAFF
- TRBJ2-4 TRBV27 - TGTGCCAGCAGTTCCCTAACCAAAAACATTCAGTACTTC CASSSLTKNIQYF
TRBD1 TRBJ2-5 TRBV5-1 - TGCGCCAGCAGCTTGGTCACAGGGGAATATGAGACCCAGTACTTC CASSLVTGEYETQYF
- TRBJ2-3 TRBV6-4 - TGTGCCAGCAGTGACTCGTGGGCCCGGAGCACAGATACGCAGTATTTT CASSDSWARSTDTQYF
TRBD1 TRBJ1-2 TRBV6-5 - TGTGCCAGCAGGGACAGGGGGCTAGGTGGCTACACCTTC CASRDRGLGGYTF
TRBD2 TRBJ2-7 TRBV10-3 once TGTGCCATCAGTGAGTCGAACGGGAGGCCCCCCGGCGAGCAGTACTTC CAISESNGRPPGEQYF
- TRBJ2-7 TRBV7-9 once TGTGCCAGCAGCTTCATGGGGAGTTCTACCTACGAGCAGTACTTC CASSFMGSSTYEQYF
- TRBJ1-1 TRBV7-9 - TGTGCCAGCAGCTTAGCAGGGGTCCACACTGAAGCTTTCTTT CASSLAGVHTEAFF
- TRBJ2-1 TRBV19 - TGTGCCAGTAGTAAACTAGTTATCGAAGATGAGCAGTTCTTC CASSKLVIEDEQFF
- TRBJ1-4 TRBV6-1 - TGTGCCAGCAGTGAAGGGGCAAGCCCGAATGAAAAACTGTTTTTT CASSEGASPNEKLFF
TRBD2 TRBJ2-1 TRBV5-1 - TGCGCCAGCAGCTCCGGACTAGCGGGAGGGCCAAGGTACAATGAGCAGTTCTTC CASSSGLAGGPRYNEQFF
- TRBJ2-7 TRBV6-5 - TGTGCCAGCAGTTACTCCACTGGAGGGCCCTCCTACGAGCAGTACTTC CASSYSTGGPSYEQYF
TRBD1 TRBJ1-5 TRBV7-2 - TGTGCCAGCAGACCACAGGGGGGGAATCAGCCCCAGCATTTT CASRPQGGNQPQHF
- TRBJ1-4 TRBV4-1 - TGCGCCAGCAGCCAAGGGCCTAAACCCGTCAGAGGGGGGAAGGGAAAACTGTTTTTT CASSQGPKPVRGGKGKLFF
TRBD1 TRBJ1-1 TRBV11-1 - TGTGCCAGCAGCTTTAAGGGACAGCTGAACACTGAAGCTTTCTTT CASSFKGQLNTEAFF
- TRBJ1-5 TRBV7-8 - TGTGCCAGCAGCCCCCCCATAAGGTTCGGGGGGTTAGGGCAGCCCCAGCATTTT CASSPPIRFGGLGQPQHF